In this sample, the clone carrying this T cell receptor (beta chain) turned up a few times. Its target is unknown. The sample is drawn from a study of type 1 and type 2 diabetes patients. Findings and caveats of the study: In CD4+ and CD8+ T cells, type 2 diabetes diversity exceeded type 1. In type 2 diabetes, highly-expanded CD4+ clones took a median approximately 3.6% of reads.

The PCR template was genomic DNA. A primer set of 30 forward and 13 reverse primers amplified the CDR3. TCRdb re-called the multiplex PCR reads through MiXCR, storing one row per CDR3 protein. The sample has more than 250,000 distinct CDR3 sequences; roughly 50% are singletons. The germline V and J ends were trimmed by 4 bases and 8 bases, with 23 bases remaining between them. The CDR3 totals 16 residues. The germline V gene encodes CDR1 SGHTA and CDR2 FQGNSA. This receptor was taken from a man aged 18 to 29 with type 2 diabetes. This chain links TRBV7-2 with TRBJ1-2; possibly TRBD1 for D (5 bases). Material for sequencing was peripheral blood mononuclear cells (PBMCs). The DNA for the CDR3 is TGTGCCAGCAGCTGGGGCGGGACGTCGGTGATGGTAGGCTACACCTTC. Translating it yields CASSWGGTSVMVGYTF.